This T cell receptor beta chain was found in a study of OX40 agonist ivuxolimab in advanced cancers. Whole-study context: Of mixed ages from about 23 to 79 and averaging approximately 60 years, the group was about 86% male. Study-level findings and limits: Also present in some nonresponders was a low level of normalized T-cell clonal expansion.

TCRdb's table, derived via immunoSEQ multiplex PCR, lists solely in-frame clones and lacks some. The sample holds roughly 50,000 clones, about 81% seen once. About this clone: Its antigen is undetermined.

V gave up 2 bases and J gave up 4 bases, with 5 bases separating them. The CDR3 has 11 residues. Germline V CDR1 and CDR2: DFQATT, SNEGSKA (reference sequence). The sample consisted of CD4+ or CD8+ T cells sorted from blood, taken in a trial of the OX40 agonist ivuxolimab. This sequence joins TRBV20-1 and TRBJ1-2; D is ambiguous. This sequence originates from an adult with an advanced solid tumor such as melanoma, head and neck, liver or kidney cancer. The CDR3, as DNA: TGCAGTGCTAGACAGGCCTATGGCTACACCTTC. Its translation: CSARQAYGYTF.